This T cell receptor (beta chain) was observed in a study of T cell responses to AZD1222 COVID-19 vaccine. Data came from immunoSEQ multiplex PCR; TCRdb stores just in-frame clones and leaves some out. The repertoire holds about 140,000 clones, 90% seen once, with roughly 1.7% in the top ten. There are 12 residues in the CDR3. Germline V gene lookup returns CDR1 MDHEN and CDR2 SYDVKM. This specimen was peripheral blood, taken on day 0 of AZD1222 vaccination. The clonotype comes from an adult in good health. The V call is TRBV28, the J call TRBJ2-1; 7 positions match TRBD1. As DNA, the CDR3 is TGTGCAACGGGACAGTCTTACAATGAGCAGTTCTTC. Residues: CATGQSYNEQFF.